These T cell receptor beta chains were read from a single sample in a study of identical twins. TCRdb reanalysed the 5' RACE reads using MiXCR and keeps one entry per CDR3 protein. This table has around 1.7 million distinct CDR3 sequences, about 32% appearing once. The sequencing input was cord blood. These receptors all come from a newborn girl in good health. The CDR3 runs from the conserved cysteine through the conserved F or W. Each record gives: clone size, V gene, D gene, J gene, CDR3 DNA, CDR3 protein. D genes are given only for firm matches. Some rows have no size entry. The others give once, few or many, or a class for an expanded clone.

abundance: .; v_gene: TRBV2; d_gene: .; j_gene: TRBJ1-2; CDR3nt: TGTGCCAGCAGGGACAACTTCTATGGCTACACCTTC; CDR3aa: CASRDNFYGYTF
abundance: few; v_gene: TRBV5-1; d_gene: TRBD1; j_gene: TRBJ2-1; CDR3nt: TGCGCCAGCAGCTTGGCGCTACAGGGGGCATACAATGAGCAGTTCTTC; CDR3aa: CASSLALQGAYNEQFF
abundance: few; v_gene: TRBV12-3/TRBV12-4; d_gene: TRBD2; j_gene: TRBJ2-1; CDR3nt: TGTGCCAGCAGTCCTTCTAGCGGGAGGGGTAGTGAGCAGTTCTTC; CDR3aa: CASSPSSGRGSEQFF
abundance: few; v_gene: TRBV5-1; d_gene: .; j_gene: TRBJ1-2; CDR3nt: TGCGCCAGCAGCTTGGAACGGGGAAGTGGCTACACCTTC; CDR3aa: CASSLERGSGYTF
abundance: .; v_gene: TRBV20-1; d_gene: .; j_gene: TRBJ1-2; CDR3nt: TGCAGTGCTAGATTCCAGGGGCGGATGGTAGTCTATGGCTACACCTTC; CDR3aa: CSARFQGRMVVYGYTF
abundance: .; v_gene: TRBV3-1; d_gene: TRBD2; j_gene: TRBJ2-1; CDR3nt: TGTGCCAGCAGCCAAGACTTGGGACTAGCGTACGGTGAGCAGTTCTTC; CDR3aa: CASSQDLGLAYGEQFF
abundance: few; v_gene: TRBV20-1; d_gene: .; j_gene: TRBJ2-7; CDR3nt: TGCAGTGCTGGACTCCTATGGACACCGAACTATTACGAGCAGTACTTC; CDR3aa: CSAGLLWTPNYYEQYF
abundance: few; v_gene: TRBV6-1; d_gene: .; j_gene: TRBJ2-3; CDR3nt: TGTGCCAGCATCTTAACCCGTTTGGTGGATACGCAGTATTTT; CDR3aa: CASILTRLVDTQYF
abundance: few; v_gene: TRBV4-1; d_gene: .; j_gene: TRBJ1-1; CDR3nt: TGCGCCAGCAGCCAAGAATCAGGGTACACTGAAGCTTTCTTT; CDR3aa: CASSQESGYTEAFF
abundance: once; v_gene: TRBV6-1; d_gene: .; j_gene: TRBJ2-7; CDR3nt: TGTGCCAGCAGTGGGCTCGGGGGGACATCCTACGAGCGGTACTTC; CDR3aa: CASSGLGGTSYERYF
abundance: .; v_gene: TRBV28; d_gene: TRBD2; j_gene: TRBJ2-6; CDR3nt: TGTGCCAGCAGTTTTGGGACTAGCTCTGGGGCCAACGTCCTGACTTTC; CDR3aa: CASSFGTSSGANVLTF
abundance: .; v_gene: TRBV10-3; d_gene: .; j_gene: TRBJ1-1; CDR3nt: TGTGCCATCAGTGAGGAGGGTGGGGGAGCTTTCTTT; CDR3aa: CAISEEGGGAFF
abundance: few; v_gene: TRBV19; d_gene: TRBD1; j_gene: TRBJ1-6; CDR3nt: TGTGCCGGGAGGGACAGGGTTCTTCGGCGGTCACCCCTCCACTTT; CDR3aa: CAGRDRVLRRSPLHF
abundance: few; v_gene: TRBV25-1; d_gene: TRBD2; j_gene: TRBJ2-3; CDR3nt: TGTGCCAGCAGTGAGCTCCGACTAGCCGGCACAGATACGCAGTATTTT; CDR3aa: CASSELRLAGTDTQYF
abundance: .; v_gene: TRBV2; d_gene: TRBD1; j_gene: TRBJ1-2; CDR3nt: TGTGCCAGCAGGCTAGGGGGCTTATATGGCTACACCTTC; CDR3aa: CASRLGGLYGYTF
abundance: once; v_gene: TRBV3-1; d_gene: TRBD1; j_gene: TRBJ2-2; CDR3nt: TGTGCCAGCAGCCGCCCGGGACAGGCGAACACCGGGGAGCTGTTTTTT; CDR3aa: CASSRPGQANTGELFF
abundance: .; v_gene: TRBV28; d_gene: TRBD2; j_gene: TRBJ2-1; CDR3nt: TGTGCCAGCAGTTTAACTAGCGGGAGTAGAACCTACAATGAGCAGTTCTTC; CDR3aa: CASSLTSGSRTYNEQFF
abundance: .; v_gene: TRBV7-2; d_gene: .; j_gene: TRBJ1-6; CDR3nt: TGTGCCGGCAGCTTACGGGACTCATCAAGGGGTTCACCCCTCCACTTT; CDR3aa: CAGSLRDSSRGSPLHF
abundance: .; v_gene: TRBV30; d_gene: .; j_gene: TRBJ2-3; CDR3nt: TGTGCCTCGACTCTCGGGCCAGTTACAGATACGCAGTATTTT; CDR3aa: CASTLGPVTDTQYF
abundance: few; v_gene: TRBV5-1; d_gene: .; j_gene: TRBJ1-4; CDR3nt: TGCGCCAGCAGCTCACCCCCGGAACAACTTAATGAAAAACTGTTTTTT; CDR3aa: CASSSPPEQLNEKLFF
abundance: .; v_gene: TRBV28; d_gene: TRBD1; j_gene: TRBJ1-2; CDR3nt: TGTGCCAGCAGAACGGGACAGCTGGTATTTGGCTACACCTTC; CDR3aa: CASRTGQLVFGYTF
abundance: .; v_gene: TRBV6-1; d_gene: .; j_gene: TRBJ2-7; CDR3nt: TGTGCCAGCAGTGAAGCGCCCGGGAGCCACGAGCAGTACTTC; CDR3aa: CASSEAPGSHEQYF
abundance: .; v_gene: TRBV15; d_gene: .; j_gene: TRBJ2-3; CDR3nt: TGTGCCACCAGCAAACCGAGGGGGGCCACAGATACGCAGTATTTT; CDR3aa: CATSKPRGATDTQYF
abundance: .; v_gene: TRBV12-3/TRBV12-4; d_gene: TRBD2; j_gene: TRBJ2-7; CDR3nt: TGTGCCAGCAGTTTTCGGTCTAGCGGGAGAGTAGACAATGAGCAGTACTTC; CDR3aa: CASSFRSSGRVDNEQYF
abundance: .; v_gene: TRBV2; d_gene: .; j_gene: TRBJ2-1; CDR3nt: TGTGCCAGCAGTGATGTCCGGGGGGCTTCGGATGAGCAGTTCTTC; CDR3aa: CASSDVRGASDEQFF
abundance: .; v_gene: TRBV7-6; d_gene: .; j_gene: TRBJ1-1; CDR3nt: TGTGCCAGCAGCTTATATAGGGGGGAGGACACTGAAGCTTTCTTT; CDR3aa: CASSLYRGEDTEAFF
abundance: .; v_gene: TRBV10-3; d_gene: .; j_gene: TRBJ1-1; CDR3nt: TGTGCCATCAGTGTCCAGCTTTACACTGGAGCTTTCTTT; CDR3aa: CAISVQLYTGAFF